These 28 T cell receptor beta chains originate from one sample sequenced in a study of blood T cell repertoires in COVID-19 (dated by TCRdb to between 2020 and 2021). The library was generated by the immunoSEQ multiplex PCR assay. TCRdb mirrors the immuneACCESS table, restricted to in-frame sequences. Some clones are absent from its copies; in checked studies, under half trace to an unresolved V gene, and the reason for the others is unknown. The sample table shows approximately 140,000 clones, and 80% to 90% are seen once. Roughly 13% of the sample belongs to the ten largest clones. Sequences were obtained from peripheral blood. These receptors were obtained from a man aged 18 to 29 with COVID-19, enrolled during active disease.

The chain employs TRBV7-8 and TRBJ2-7; possibly TRBD1 for D (6 bases). CDR3 length equals 13 residues. Germline lookup yields CDR1 SGHVS and CDR2 FQNEAQ. The V gene lost 1 base and the J gene lost 4 bases, with 8 bases spanning the gap. The CDR3 loop is CASSLGTEYEQYF. CDR3 bases: TGTGCCAGCAGCTTAGGGACAGAATACGAGCAGTACTTC.

The rearrangement links TRBV5-1 to TRBJ2-7, with a possible D match to TRBD2 (5 bases). Germline lookup yields CDR1 SGHRS and CDR2 YFSETQ. There are 14 residues in the CDR3. Trimming pared 3 bases from V and 7 bases from J, leaving 17 bases between. CDR3: CASSWGEVPGEQYF. CDR3 DNA sequence: TGCGCCAGCAGCTGGGGAGAAGTACCGGGGGAGCAGTACTTC.

The rearrangement links TRBV9 to TRBJ2-1; TRBD2 matches 8 bases. V was pared by 4 bases and J by 6 bases, with 9 bases of the junction left unmatched. Germline values: CDR1 SGDLS, CDR2 YYNGEE. This CDR3 contains 15 residues. The CDR3 region has the DNA TGTGCCAGCAGCTCCTCCGGGACTAGGGGCAATGAGCAGTTCTTC. It translates to CASSSSGTRGNEQFF.

The rearrangement uses TRBV29-1 and TRBJ2-3; possibly TRBD2 for D (6 bases). The length of the CDR3 is 13 residues. V was clipped by 6 bases and J by 2 bases, with 12 bases between them. Germline CDR1 is SQVTM and CDR2 is ANQGSEA. CDR3 in amino acids: CSVGGRNTDTQYF. Written as DNA, the CDR3 is TGCAGCGTGGGGGGACGGAACACAGATACGCAGTATTTT.

The chain is built from TRBV7-8 and TRBJ2-3; 8 bases are shared with TRBD2. The V gene end was trimmed by 2 bases and the J gene end by 2 bases; junction bases not matched to a gene: 9. This CDR3 spans 17 amino acids. Per the germline V gene, CDR1 is SGHVS and CDR2 is FQNEAQ. CDR3 sequence (DNA): TGTGCCAGCAGCTTACCAGTCGACGGGAGGGCCACAGATACGCAGTATTTT. It yields the protein CASSLPVDGRATDTQYF.

The chain couples TRBV18 to TRBJ2-5, with a tentative D call TRBD2 (5 bases). V was pared by 3 bases and J by 3 bases, with 11 bases between. CDR1 is KGHSH, CDR2 LQKENI, per germline. There are 14 residues in the CDR3. As DNA, the CDR3 is TGTGCCAGCTCACCCCTCAAGAGGGAAGAGACCCAGTACTTC. Protein sequence: CASSPLKREETQYF.

The V call is TRBV14, the J call TRBJ2-2; the D is unclear. Trimming pared 1 base from V and 6 bases from J, leaving 12 bases between. Germline lookup yields CDR1 SGHDN and CDR2 FVKESK. The CDR3 has 15 amino acids. CDR3 coding DNA: TGTGCCAGCAGCCAAGGGCGGTTAGGCTCCGGGGAGCTGTTTTTT. This gives the protein CASSQGRLGSGELFF.

The V and J genes are TRBV9 and TRBJ2-1; D is uncertain. The CDR3 is 13 amino acids. Germline V gives CDR1 SGDLS, CDR2 YYNGEE. Trimming took off 1 base at V and 3 bases at J, with 5 bases between the two ends. The CDR3 is CASSVSDYNEQFF. DNA for the CDR3: TGTGCCAGCAGCGTAAGCGACTACAATGAGCAGTTCTTC. The full variable domain, rest sourced from reference TRBV9 and TRBJ2-1, is DSGVTQTPKHLITATGQRVTLRCSPRSGDLSVYWYQQSLDQGLQFLIQYYNGEERAKGNILERFSAQQFPDLHSELNLSSLELGDSALYFCASSVSDYNEQFFGPGTRLTVL.

The gene calls are TRBV6-2 or TRBV6-3 and TRBJ2-7, with 7 bases lining up with TRBD2. Losses at the gene ends were 2 bases for V and 4 bases for J; bases not matched to a gene: 20. CDR1 and CDR2 (germline): MNHEY, SVGEGT. The CDR3 consists of 19 residues. CDR3 sequence reads: CASSYETSGGSPLKYEQYF. In DNA form, the CDR3 reads TGTGCCAGCAGTTACGAGACCAGTGGCGGGAGCCCCTTGAAGTACGAGCAGTACTTC.

This clone was recorded only once. The chain combines TRBV4-1 with TRBJ1-1; unclear D gene. CDR3 length: 16 amino acids. The germline V gene has CDR1 MGHRA and CDR2 YSYEKL. The V end lost 3 bases, the J end lost 2 bases, and 16 bases lay between the germline ends. The CDR3 spells CASSHKQVGSNTEAFF. CDR3 in DNA: TGCGCCAGCAGCCATAAGCAAGTCGGGTCCAACACTGAAGCTTTCTTT.

The rearrangement joins TRBV28 to TRBJ2-1; the match to TRBD2 covers 9 bases. The germline gives CDR1 MDHEN, CDR2 SYDVKM. The V gene end was trimmed by 7 bases and the J gene end by 6 bases; junction bases not matched to a gene: 4. CDR3 size: 13 residues. This chain's CDR3 is CASTGLALNEQFF. The CDR3, as DNA: TGTGCCAGCACTGGACTAGCGCTCAATGAGCAGTTCTTC.

DNA of the CDR3: TGCGCCAGCAGACAAACCGGAAAGGTAGGGGTAAAATACGAGCAGTACTTC. This sequence encodes CASRQTGKVGVKYEQYF. The chain links TRBV10-1 to TRBJ2-7; tentatively, D is TRBD1 (5 bases). The CDR3 is made up of 17 amino acids. The V gene lost 6 bases and the J gene lost 4 bases, with 25 bases spanning the gap. CDR1 is WNHNN and CDR2 is SYGVQD in the germline V gene (reference sequence).

The V and J genes are TRBV6-1 and TRBJ2-7; 7 nucleotides line up with TRBD1. Germline assignment: CDR1 MNHNS and CDR2 SASEGT. V was clipped by 1 base and J by 2 bases; unmatched bases: 2. The CDR3 runs to 14 residues. The CDR3 is CASSEGDSPYEQYF. DNA of the CDR3: TGTGCCAGCAGTGAAGGGGACAGTCCCTACGAGCAGTACTTC.

The CDR3 is CASSQVSSGSTDTQYF. CDR3 sequence (DNA): TGTGCCAGCAGCCAAGTTTCTAGCGGGAGCACAGATACGCAGTATTTT. The V gene is TRBV3-1 (or the pseudogene TRBV3-2), the J gene TRBJ2-3; 8 bases fit TRBD2. The V and J ends lost 1 base and 0 bases, in that order; junction bases with no gene match: 3. The length of the CDR3 is 16 residues. CDR1 LGHDT and CDR2 YNNKEL come from the germline V gene (reference sequence).

The CDR3 nucleotides read TGTGCCAGCAGCCAAGAAGGGGGCCACACAGATACGCAGTATTTT. Protein product: CASSQEGGHTDTQYF. This chain links TRBV4-2 with TRBJ2-3, with 7 bases lining up with TRBD1. The CDR3 extends over 15 amino acids. CDR1 and CDR2 from the germline V gene are LGHNA and YNFKEQ. Trimming cost V 0 bases and J 2 bases; bases outside gene matches: 2.

The table lists this clone with a count of one. The CDR3 DNA reads as TGCGCCAGCAGCCAAGATCTAGCGGGAGGACTCCTCACAGATACGCAGTATTTT. Encoded protein: CASSQDLAGGLLTDTQYF. This rearrangement joins TRBV4-3 to TRBJ2-3, with 11 positions matching TRBD2. CDR3 size: 18 residues. The germline gives CDR1 LGHNA, CDR2 YSLEER. V was pared by 0 bases and J by 2 bases, with 7 bases of the junction left unmatched.

The rearrangement links TRBV2 to TRBJ2-3; perhaps TRBD2 as D (6 bases). The CDR3 is 15 residues long. Germline assignment: CDR1 SNHLY and CDR2 FYNNEI. The germline V and J ends were trimmed by 6 bases and 2 bases, with 15 bases remaining between them. The CDR3 spells CASRGSGGTTDTQYF. The CDR3, as DNA: TGTGCCAGCAGGGGCTCTGGGGGGACCACAGATACGCAGTATTTT. The whole variable domain, filled in from reference TRBV2 and TRBJ2-3, reads EPEVTQTPSHQVTQMGQEVILRCVPISNHLYFYWYRQILGQKVEFLVSFYNNEISEKSEIFDDQFSVERPDGSNFTLKIRSTKLEDSAMYFCASRGSGGTTDTQYFGPGTRLTVL.

The J gene is TRBJ2-7, the V gene TRBV28, with D possibly matching TRBD2 (6 bases). This CDR3 comprises 15 residues. V lost 3 bases and J lost 4, with 16 bases in between. Germline V gene sequence: CDR1 MDHEN, CDR2 SYDVKM. This CDR3 reads CASSFFRGEVYEQYF. DNA for the CDR3: TGTGCCAGCAGTTTCTTTAGAGGGGAGGTTTACGAGCAGTACTTC. The variable domain in full, with the rest retrieved from reference TRBV28 and TRBJ2-7, is DVKVTQSSRYLVKRTGEKVFLECVQDMDHENMFWYRQDPGLGLRLIYFSYDVKMKEKGDIPEGYSVSREKKERFSLILESASTNQTSMYLCASSFFRGEVYEQYFGPGTRLTVT.

The V and J genes are TRBV6-5 and TRBJ2-3; D is perhaps TRBD2 (6 bases). The CDR3 runs to 13 residues. Germline V gene lookup returns CDR1 MNHEY and CDR2 SVGAGI. V gave up 4 bases and J gave up 8 bases, with 13 bases separating them. The CDR3 sequence: CASSSGMGGTQYF. In nucleotides, the CDR3 is TGTGCCAGCAGTTCAGGGATGGGGGGTACGCAGTATTTT.

The chain is built from TRBV9 and TRBJ2-7, with D hard to call. V lost 4 bases and J 4 bases, leaving 12 bases between the germline ends. The CDR3 is 13 residues long. The V gene's germline CDR1 is SGDLS and CDR2 YYNGEE. CDR3 sequence: CASSSGGKYEQYF. CDR3 DNA sequence: TGTGCCAGCAGCAGTGGCGGAAAGTACGAGCAGTACTTC.

The chain combines TRBV5-8 with TRBJ2-3; weak D call: TRBD2 (6 bases). The V gene's germline CDR1 is SGHTS and CDR2 YDEGEE. Trimming left V 5 bases short and J 0 bases short, with 19 bases between. This CDR3 region has 17 residues. In nucleotides, the CDR3 is TGTGCCAGCAGTTCAAGTCCAAGCGGGTCTAGCACAGATACGCAGTATTTT. Residues: CASSSSPSGSSTDTQYF.

The rearrangement joins TRBV7-6 to TRBJ2-5, with 7 bases fitting TRBD2. The V segment lost 7 bases and the J segment 4 bases; nucleotides outside the gene matches: 12. The CDR3 extends over 15 amino acids. Germline CDR1 and CDR2: SGHVS and FNYEAQ. CDR3 region: CASTAYGGVAETQYF. CDR3 coding DNA: TGTGCCAGCACCGCTTATGGGGGGGTCGCAGAGACCCAGTACTTC.

V and J are TRBV5-1 and TRBJ2-7, with TRBD2 matching 8 bases. Germline-derived CDR1 and CDR2 are SGHRS and YFSETQ. V shed 0 bases, J shed 2 bases, and the junction held 4 bases outside the gene matches. CDR3 size: 15 residues. CDR3 in DNA: TGCGCCAGCAGCTTGGACGGGAGGGCCCCCTACGAGCAGTACTTC. As protein: CASSLDGRAPYEQYF.

This chain joins TRBV11-2 and TRBJ1-1; 8 bases are a match to TRBD1. Germline CDR1 SGHAT, CDR2 FQNNGV. The CDR3 is 15 amino acids. V trimming: 3 bases; J trimming: 1 base; junction bases outside the gene matches: 4. CDR3 DNA: TGTGCCAGCAGCTTCGGTGGACAGGGGAACACTGAAGCTTTCTTT. Translated, it gives CASSFGGQGNTEAFF.

This sequence joins TRBV9 and TRBJ2-5, with a tentative D call TRBD2 (6 bases). The CDR3 runs 14 residues. The germline CDR1 and CDR2 sequences are SGDLS and YYNGEE. The V gene lost 3 bases and the J gene lost 0 bases, with 9 bases spanning the gap. The CDR3 reads CASSASGYQETQYF. The CDR3 DNA follows: TGTGCCAGCAGCGCCAGCGGGTACCAAGAGACCCAGTACTTC.

This rearrangement joins TRBV6-2 or TRBV6-3 to TRBJ2-7, with D perhaps matching TRBD2 (5 bases). V lost 6 bases and J 7 bases, leaving 16 bases between the germline ends. In germline, CDR1 is MNHEY, CDR2 SVGEGT. This CDR3 has 13 amino acids. The CDR3 nucleotides are TGTGCCAGCAGCCTACAGCGGCTGGGGGAGCAGTACTTC. It translates to CASSLQRLGEQYF.

This chain uses TRBV4-3 with TRBJ1-2; no clear D gene. The CDR3 consists of 15 residues. Per the germline V gene, CDR1 is LGHNA and CDR2 is YSLEER. V lost 1 base to trimming and J lost 2 bases, with 11 bases between them. CDR3 region: CASSQGGGLNYGYTF. The CDR3 nucleotides are TGCGCCAGCAGCCAAGGTGGAGGCCTCAACTATGGCTACACCTTC.

The V call is TRBV27, the J call TRBJ2-2; 7 bases are shared with TRBD2. J was trimmed by 5 bases and V by 3 bases; bases with no gene match: 3. The CDR3 runs to 14 residues. CDR1 is MNHEY and CDR2 is SMNVEV in the germline V gene (reference sequence). The DNA of the CDR3 is TGTGCCAGCAGTTTCGGGGGAGGGACCGGGGAGCTGTTTTTT. It encodes CASSFGGGTGELFF.